What follows are 25 T cell receptor beta chains derived from one specimen sequenced in a study of metastatic and nonmetastatic thyroid tumors. TCRdb re-called the PCR reads through MiXCR. This table holds 33,000 or so clones, roughly a fifth found once. Each patient went into thyroid surgery without having received any treatment. Sequencing used blood. These receptors originate from a female donor with papillary thyroid cancer or a benign thyroid nodule (not recorded which). Some clones in this sample may be carry-over from other donors' samples.

This clone was recorded many times. The V gene is TRBV12-3 or TRBV12-4, the J gene TRBJ1-1, with 9 bases lining up with TRBD1. Unmatched junction bases numbered 4, after V lost 7 bases and J lost 1 base. The CDR3 length is 14 residues. CDR3 sequence (DNA): TGTGCCAGCACCCGACAGGGGGAGAACACTGAAGCTTTCTTT. This codes for CASTRQGENTEAFF.

The rearrangement links TRBV9 to TRBJ2-7; 7 bases are a match to TRBD1. Germline CDR1 and CDR2: SGDLS and YYNGEE. V trimming: 3 bases; J trimming: 2 bases; junction bases outside the gene matches: 8. The CDR3 is 15 residues long. The CDR3: CASSAPGTATYEQYF. The CDR3 nucleotides are TGTGCCAGCAGCGCCCCGGGGACAGCTACCTACGAGCAGTACTTC.

This clone was recorded many times. The CDR3 DNA is TGTGCCAGCAGCCCCGTACGTATGGGACTGACACGGAACACCGGGGAGCTGTTTTTT. Amino acid sequence: CASSPVRMGLTRNTGELFF. This chain links TRBV7-8 with TRBJ2-2; TRBD2 might be the D (6 bases). Deletions cut 5 bases from V and 1 base from J, with 23 bases between. This CDR3 region has 19 residues. Looked up from germline, CDR1 is SGHVS and CDR2 is FQNEAQ.

This clone has at least ten counts. The chain joins TRBV3-1 to TRBJ1-3, with a weak D call TRBD1 (5 bases). Looked up from germline, CDR1 is LGHDT and CDR2 is YNNKEL (reference sequence). The length of the CDR3 is 13 residues. Trimming stripped 4 bases from V and 9 bases from J, with 13 bases between. The CDR3 DNA follows: TGTGCCAGCAGCCCGGGGGGAAGGGGCACCATATATTTT. Its translation: CASSPGGRGTIYF.

The table lists this clone with many counts. V and J are TRBV7-2 and TRBJ2-1; TRBD1 is a possible D gene (6 bases). This CDR3 comprises 15 residues. CDR1 and CDR2 (germline): SGHTA, FQGNSA. The V end lost 5 bases, the J end lost 7 bases, and 18 bases lay between the germline ends. CDR3: CASSRDRTERNEQFF. CDR3 DNA: TGTGCCAGCAGCCGGGACCGGACAGAGAGGAATGAGCAGTTCTTC.

This clone was seen repeatedly, ten times or more. The gene calls are TRBV4-3 and TRBJ1-5, with 7 bases fitting TRBD1. Per germline, CDR1 LGHNA and CDR2 YSLEER. V dropped 0 bases and J dropped 1; count of bases not matched to a gene: 3. CDR3 length: 16 residues. The CDR3 DNA follows: TGCGCCAGCAGCCAAGATAGGACAGGAAGCAATCAGCCCCAGCATTTT. This sequence encodes CASSQDRTGSNQPQHF.

The CDR3: CASEPGQGTDTQYF. The CDR3 DNA reads TGCGCCAGCGAACCGGGACAGGGGACAGATACGCAGTATTTT. This chain links TRBV5-1 with TRBJ2-3; 10 bases map to TRBD1. V shed 7 bases and J 3 bases; nucleotides not matched to a gene: 5. The CDR3 contains 14 residues. CDR1 is SGHRS, CDR2 YFSETQ, per germline.

This clone was seen ten or more times. The gene calls are TRBV11-1 and TRBJ2-7, with D possibly matching TRBD1 (6 bases). V lost 5 bases and J lost 3, with 14 bases in between. Germline CDR1 SGHAT, CDR2 FQDESV (reference sequence). The CDR3 contains 14 residues. This CDR3 is CASSRGGFIYEQYF. The CDR3 DNA is TGTGCCAGCAGCAGAGGGGGTTTTATCTACGAGCAGTACTTC.

In its sample, this clone was seen a few times. The chain is built from TRBV6-1 and TRBJ2-7; 7 bases are shared with TRBD2. With 7 bases clipped from V and 1 base from J, the junction kept 10 bases outside the gene matches. Germline lookup yields CDR1 MNHNS and CDR2 SASEGT. The CDR3 extends over 15 amino acids. CDR3 DNA sequence: TGTGCCAGCATTGATATCGGCGGGGGATCCTACGAGCAGTACTTC. Translation: CASIDIGGGSYEQYF.

This chain connects TRBV11-3 to TRBJ2-1; D gene ambiguous. Germline V gene sequence: CDR1 SGHNT, CDR2 YENEEA. The CDR3 has 13 residues. With 5 bases removed from V and 5 bases from J, the gap between germline ends came to 10 bases. The CDR3 bases are TGTGCCAGCAGCATAAACGTGGACAATGAGCAGTTCTTC. It yields the protein CASSINVDNEQFF.

This clone was seen a few times. The chain uses TRBV6-1 and TRBJ1-2, with TRBD1 matching over 8 bases. CDR3 size: 16 residues. Trimming at V came to 7 bases and at J to 4 bases, leaving 14 bases not matched to a gene. CDR1 and CDR2 (germline): MNHNS, SASEGT. DNA of the CDR3: TGTGCCAGCAAGGGCACCTTTACAGGGGGTGTCTATGGCTACACCTTC. It specifies CASKGTFTGGVYGYTF.

The table lists this clone with many counts. This chain joins TRBV19 and TRBJ1-1; D is possibly TRBD1 (5 bases). Germline V gives CDR1 LNHDA, CDR2 SQIVND (reference sequence). The CDR3 is 12 amino acids. Trimming pared 5 bases from V and 9 bases from J, leaving 13 bases between. CDR3 coding DNA: TGTGCCAGTAGTCCCCAGGGCGTCCAAGCTTTCTTT. This translates into CASSPQGVQAFF.

This clone has ten or more counts. The gene calls are TRBV19 and TRBJ1-4; D is perhaps TRBD1 (5 bases). Germline V gene sequence: CDR1 LNHDA, CDR2 SQIVND (reference sequence). The CDR3 spans 14 residues. Trimming took 6 bases from V and 7 from J, leaving 15 bases between them. The CDR3 DNA reads TGTGCCAGTAGCCAGGGATTAAGGGGTGAAAAACTGTTTTTT. Translating it yields CASSQGLRGEKLFF.

A single count supports this clone. As DNA, the CDR3 is TGCGCCAGCAGCCAAGGCCTTGAGGCCAGCTATGGCTACACCTTC. It translates to CASSQGLEASYGYTF. This chain connects TRBV4-3 to TRBJ1-2, with D hard to call. Germline CDR1 is LGHNA and CDR2 is YSLEER. The CDR3 spans 15 residues. Trimming cost V 1 base and J 4 bases, with 13 bases left between them.

The table lists this clone with many counts. The V call is TRBV9, the J call TRBJ2-2; D gene ambiguous. The CDR3 contains 13 residues. Germline loops: CDR1 SGDLS, CDR2 YYNGEE. Between the trimmed V and J ends, which lost 2 bases and 4 bases, there was a span of 6 bases. The CDR3 DNA follows: TGTGCCAGCAGCGTTAGGCCCACCGGGGAGCTGTTTTTT. The encoded protein is CASSVRPTGELFF.

The CDR3 loop reads CASHEQGSLYEQYF. As DNA, the CDR3 is TGTGCCAGCCATGAACAGGGGTCCCTCTACGAGCAGTACTTC. This chain connects TRBV6-2 or TRBV6-3 to TRBJ2-7; 7 nucleotides align to TRBD1. Germline loops: CDR1 MNHEY, CDR2 SVGEGT. The V gene end was trimmed by 8 bases and the J gene end by 3 bases; junction bases not matched to a gene: 10. The CDR3 is 14 residues long.

This clone was detected once. The chain recombines TRBV7-3 with TRBJ2-7, with 9 bases fitting TRBD2. CDR3 size: 13 residues. Trimming took 5 bases from V and 9 from J; bases not matched to a gene: 8. Germline CDR1 reads SGHTA; CDR2 reads FQGTGA. In DNA form, the CDR3 reads TGTGCCAGCAGCCCGGGACTAGCCCAAGGGCAGTACTTC. Translating gives CASSPGLAQGQYF.

This clone was seen at least ten times. The V gene is TRBV20-1, the J gene TRBJ2-3; the match to TRBD2 covers 9 bases. Germline CDR1 is DFQATT and CDR2 is SNEGSKA (reference sequence). V shed 1 base, J shed 2 bases, and the junction held 7 bases outside the gene matches. The CDR3 sequence is 16 residues long. CDR3 amino acids: CSARVPAGGPTDTQYF. The CDR3 DNA follows: TGCAGTGCTAGAGTCCCAGCGGGGGGTCCCACAGATACGCAGTATTTT.

This clone was seen at least ten times. V and J are TRBV7-3 and TRBJ2-3; tentative D call: TRBD1 (6 bases). Germline V gene lookup returns CDR1 SGHTA and CDR2 FQGTGA. V gave up 0 bases and J gave up 2 bases, with 9 bases separating them. The CDR3 has 15 residues. The CDR3 region is CASSLTGQLTDTQYF. The CDR3 DNA sequence: TGTGCCAGCAGCTTAACAGGACAGCTCACAGATACGCAGTATTTT.

The rearrangement uses TRBV20-1 and TRBJ2-1; D tentatively reads TRBD1 or TRBD2 (5 bases each). Trimming left V 3 bases short and J 9 bases short, with 12 bases between. Germline V CDR1 and CDR2: DFQATT, SNEGSKA (reference sequence). The CDR3 extends over 12 amino acids. Here the CDR3 DNA reads TGCAGTGCTAGGGGGGACGCGGGTGAGCAGTTCTTC. This translates into CSARGDAGEQFF.

The V call is TRBV5-6, the J call TRBJ1-4; perhaps TRBD1 as D (6 bases). This CDR3 has 13 amino acids. Germline-derived CDR1 and CDR2 are SGHDT and YYEEEE. The V and J ends lost 3 bases and 8 bases respectively, with 11 bases between them. CDR3 region: CASSWSDSEKLFF. The CDR3 DNA reads as TGTGCCAGCAGCTGGTCGGACAGCGAAAAACTGTTTTTT.

In its sample, this clone was seen many times. The chain uses TRBV18 and TRBJ2-6; D is possibly TRBD1 or TRBD2 (5 bases each). With 3 bases removed from V and 4 bases from J, the gap between germline ends came to 7 bases. In germline, CDR1 is KGHSH, CDR2 LQKENI. CDR3 length: 14 residues. CDR3 DNA sequence: TGTGCCAGCTCACCGGGGGTGGGGGCCAACGTCCTGACTTTC. Its translation: CASSPGVGANVLTF.

The chain joins TRBV20-1 to TRBJ2-3; 7 bases fit TRBD2. CDR1 DFQATT and CDR2 SNEGSKA come from the germline V gene (reference sequence). The CDR3 has 13 amino acids. V lost 3 bases to trimming and J lost 6 bases; unmatched junction nucleotides: 6. The CDR3 nucleotides read TGCAGTGCTAGTAACGCGGGAGAGGATACGCAGTATTTT. Protein product: CSASNAGEDTQYF.

This clone turned up a few times. The chain is built from TRBV2 and TRBJ2-1; 10 bases fit TRBD1. The CDR3 totals 14 residues. V shed 3 bases, J shed 6 bases, and the junction held 2 bases outside the gene matches. CDR1 SNHLY and CDR2 FYNNEI come from the germline V gene. CDR3 DNA: TGTGCCAGCAGTGAGTGGACAGGGGGCAATGAGCAGTTCTTC. It translates to CASSEWTGGNEQFF.

This clone showed up many times. The rearrangement joins TRBV4-3 to TRBJ1-2; weak D call: TRBD1 (6 bases). This CDR3 is 15 amino acids long. Germline V gives CDR1 LGHNA, CDR2 YSLEER. V was shortened by 2 bases and J by 3 bases, with 13 bases between the two germline ends. The CDR3 DNA follows: TGCGCCAGCAGCCAAAGAATACAGGGTGACTATGGCTACACCTTC. This codes for CASSQRIQGDYGYTF.